The T cell receptor beta chain under discussion was sequenced for a study of vaccination and CD4 T cells after COVID-19. The CDR3 extends over 15 amino acids. Trimming took 1 base from V and 0 from J, leaving 7 bases between them. Germline CDR1 SGHNT, CDR2 YENEEA. Treatment meaning: roughly 11-day PBMC culture with coronavirus spike peptide pools or control peptides (ViraFEST assay). One should note that the unexposed donor's CD4+ T cells were collected before the COVID-19 pandemic (2011-2018). Oncomine TCR Beta short-read sequencing was applied to DNA from cultured CD4+ T cells. Each CDR3 protein is one row after TCRdb ran MiXCR on the PCR reads. The sample shows more than 6,000 distinct CDR3 sequences, 30% to 45% of them seen only once. As to this clonotype: Its antigen is still unknown.

Sequencing input: CD4+ T cells from blood, cultured in vitro. The sequence was obtained from a human donor in good health. The chain has TRBV11-3 and TRBJ2-1, with D uncertain. The CDR3 bases are TGTGCCAGCAGCTTAGTAGCCAGCTCCTACAATGAGCAGTTCTTC. This encodes CASSLVASSYNEQFF.